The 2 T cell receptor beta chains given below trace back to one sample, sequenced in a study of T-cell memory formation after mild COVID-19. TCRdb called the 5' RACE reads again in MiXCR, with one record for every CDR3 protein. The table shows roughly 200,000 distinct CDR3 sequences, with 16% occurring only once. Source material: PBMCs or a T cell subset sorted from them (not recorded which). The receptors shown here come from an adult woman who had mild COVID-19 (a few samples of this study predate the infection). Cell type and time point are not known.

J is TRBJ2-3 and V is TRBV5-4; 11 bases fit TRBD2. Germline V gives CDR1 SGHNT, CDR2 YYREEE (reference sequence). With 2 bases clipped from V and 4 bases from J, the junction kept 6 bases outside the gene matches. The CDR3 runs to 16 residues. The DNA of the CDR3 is TGTGCCAGCAGCTTTATAGCGGGAGGGGTGGCAGATACGCAGTATTTT. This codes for CASSFIAGGVADTQYF.

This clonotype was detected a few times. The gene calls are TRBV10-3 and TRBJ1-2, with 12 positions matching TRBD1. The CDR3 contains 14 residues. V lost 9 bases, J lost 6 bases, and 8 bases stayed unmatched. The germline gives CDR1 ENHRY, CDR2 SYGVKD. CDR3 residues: CAINRDRGLDGYTF. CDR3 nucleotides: TGTGCCATTAACAGGGACAGGGGGCTGGATGGCTACACCTTC.